The T cell receptor (beta chain) under discussion was sequenced for a study of control samples from healthy donors and cancer patients. Germline lookup yields CDR1 SGHRS and CDR2 YFSETQ. The ends lost 6 bases at V and 5 bases at J; junction bases unmatched: 10. The length of the CDR3 is 15 residues. Using immunoSEQ multiplex PCR, the repertoire was profiled, and TCRdb retains in-frame clones only, with some absent. This table has more than 20,000 clones, 75% to 85% appearing once. The sequence came from a man in his sixties with head and neck cancer. Sequencing used PBMCs. This chain joins TRBV5-1 and TRBJ2-1; TRBD2 matches at 8 bases. This chain's CDR3 is CASTYKAGVDNEQFF. CDR3 bases: TGCGCCAGCACATATAAAGCGGGAGTTGACAATGAGCAGTTCTTC.